A single sample is the source of the 21 T cell receptor beta chains below, sequenced in a study of cytomegalovirus exposure and HLA in healthy donors. Primers included in the PCR were 60 Vbeta and 13 Jbeta primers. This table comes from immunoSEQ multiplex PCR, and its TCRdb copy is limited to in-frame clones, with some not included. The sample data list 160,000 or so clones. The sequencing sample was made of PBMCs. These receptors all stem from a man younger than 45 in good health and CMV-seronegative.

V and J are TRBV11-2 and TRBJ2-5, with TRBD2 matching 9 bases. The V gene end was trimmed by 5 bases and the J gene end by 5 bases; junction bases not matched to a gene: 12. Per the germline V gene, CDR1 is SGHAT and CDR2 is FQNNGV. CDR3 length equals 16 residues. The CDR3 bases are TGTGCCAGCAGCCCGCGGATAGCGGGAGAAGGCGAGACCCAGTACTTC. This translates into CASSPRIAGEGETQYF.

This rearrangement joins TRBV7-3 to TRBJ2-1, with a possible D match to TRBD2 (5 bases). V dropped 5 bases and J dropped 8 bases, with 19 bases sitting between them. This CDR3 spans 15 amino acids. Germline loops: CDR1 SGHTA, CDR2 FQGTGA. CDR3 bases: TGTGCCAGCAGCCCACTAGGGCACCAAAGCGATGAGCAGTTCTTC. It codes for CASSPLGHQSDEQFF. Looking up the rest from reference TRBV7-3 and TRBJ2-1 gives the full variable domain: GAGVSQTPSNKVTEKGKYVELRCDPISGHTALYWYRQSLGQGPEFLIYFQGTGAADDSGLPNDRFFAVRPEGSVSTLKIQRTERGDSAVYLCASSPLGHQSDEQFFGPGTRLTVL.

CDR3 sequence reads: CASSLAKGYGYTF. In DNA, the CDR3 is TGTGCCAGCAGCTTAGCGAAGGGGTATGGCTACACCTTC. This chain uses TRBV7-2 with TRBJ1-2, with D maybe TRBD1 (5 bases). CDR1 and CDR2 from the germline V gene are SGHTA and FQGNSA. The CDR3 is 13 residues long. V shed 0 bases and J shed 5 bases, with 7 bases lying between them. Filled out from reference TRBV7-2 and TRBJ1-2, the complete variable domain reads GAGVSQSPSNKVTEKGKDVELRCDPISGHTALYWYRQSLGQGLEFLIYFQGNSAPDKSGLPSDRFSAERTGGSVSTLTIQRTQQEDSAVYLCASSLAKGYGYTFGSGTRLTVV.

The chain links TRBV7-9 to TRBJ1-2, with TRBD1 identical over 9 bases. The V and J ends lost 0 bases and 3 bases, in that order; junction bases with no gene match: 5. The CDR3 runs 16 residues. The germline V gene has CDR1 SEHNR and CDR2 FQNEAQ (reference sequence). CDR3 in DNA: TGTGCCAGCAGCTTAGCCTCGGGACAGGGAGACTATGGCTACACCTTC. This encodes CASSLASGQGDYGYTF.

The CDR3 is CASSLTGDFSEQYF. The CDR3 DNA reads TGTGCCAGTAGCCTGACAGGGGACTTTTCCGAGCAGTACTTC. V usage is TRBV19 and J usage is TRBJ2-7, with 8 bases fitting TRBD1. Germline V CDR1 and CDR2: LNHDA, SQIVND (reference sequence). The J segment lost 6 bases and the V segment lost 6 bases, leaving 10 bases of the junction unmatched. The CDR3 is 14 amino acids. The variable domain in full, completed from reference TRBV19 and TRBJ2-7, reads DGGITQSPKYLFRKEGQNVTLSCEQNLNHDAMYWYRQDPGQGLRLIYYSQIVNDFQKGDIAEGYSVSREKKESFPLTVTSAQKNPTAFYLCASSLTGDFSEQYFGPGTRLTVT.

This sequence joins TRBV5-1 and TRBJ2-3; D is ambiguous. The CDR3 has 14 amino acids. Germline V gene lookup returns CDR1 SGHRS and CDR2 YFSETQ. The V and J ends lost 3 bases and 1 base respectively, with 9 bases between them. CDR3 sequence reads: CASSWSLGTDTQYF. In DNA form, the CDR3 reads TGCGCCAGCAGCTGGAGTTTGGGCACAGATACGCAGTATTTT.

The gene calls are TRBV7-3 and TRBJ2-1; D is ambiguous. Trimming cost V 8 bases and J 0 bases, with 11 bases left between them. The germline V gene encodes CDR1 SGHTA and CDR2 FQGTGA. This CDR3 is built from 14 residues. The CDR3 DNA follows: TGTGCCAGCGGGCAAAATAGCTCCTACAATGAGCAGTTCTTC. This codes for CASGQNSSYNEQFF. Using reference TRBV7-3 and TRBJ2-1 for the parts outside the CDR3, the full variable domain is GAGVSQTPSNKVTEKGKYVELRCDPISGHTALYWYRQSLGQGPEFLIYFQGTGAADDSGLPNDRFFAVRPEGSVSTLKIQRTERGDSAVYLCASGQNSSYNEQFFGPGTRLTVL.

This rearrangement joins TRBV11-2 to TRBJ2-1, with 11 bases lining up with TRBD1. The germline V gene has CDR1 SGHAT and CDR2 FQNNGV. After removal of 5 bases from V and 7 bases from J, the junction contained 10 bases not matched to a gene. This CDR3 region has 16 residues. CDR3 sequence: CASSPRTGGAMNEQFF. The DNA of the CDR3 is TGTGCCAGCAGCCCGAGGACAGGGGGCGCCATGAATGAGCAGTTCTTC.

The chain links TRBV19 to TRBJ1-1, with 8 bases lining up with TRBD1. The germline V gene encodes CDR1 LNHDA and CDR2 SQIVND (reference sequence). The V segment lost 6 bases and the J segment 2 bases; nucleotides outside the gene matches: 2. The CDR3 contains 13 residues. Here the CDR3 reads CASRDRGNTEAFF. The CDR3 DNA follows: TGTGCCAGTAGAGACAGGGGAAACACTGAAGCTTTCTTT. Complete variable domain (other parts from reference TRBV19 and TRBJ1-1): DGGITQSPKYLFRKEGQNVTLSCEQNLNHDAMYWYRQDPGQGLRLIYYSQIVNDFQKGDIAEGYSVSREKKESFPLTVTSAQKNPTAFYLCASRDRGNTEAFFGQGTRLTVV.

The rearrangement links TRBV11-2 to TRBJ2-7; 8 nucleotides line up with TRBD1. V shed 0 bases, J shed 4 bases, and the junction held 8 bases outside the gene matches. Germline V gene data show CDR1 as SGHAT and CDR2 as FQNNGV. This CDR3 region has 16 residues. DNA of the CDR3: TGTGCCAGCAGCTTAGATCCCGGGACAGGATATTACGAGCAGTACTTC. It yields the protein CASSLDPGTGYYEQYF.

The chain recombines TRBV19 with TRBJ1-3; the D is unclear. The CDR3 consists of 16 residues. Trimming stripped 5 bases from V and 2 bases from J, with 16 bases between. Germline CDR1 reads LNHDA; CDR2 reads SQIVND (reference sequence). The CDR3, as DNA: TGTGCCAGTAGTCTCACCCCGGGGTCAACTGGAAACACCATATATTTT. Translation gives CASSLTPGSTGNTIYF. Filled out from reference TRBV19 and TRBJ1-3, the complete variable domain reads DGGITQSPKYLFRKEGQNVTLSCEQNLNHDAMYWYRQDPGQGLRLIYYSQIVNDFQKGDIAEGYSVSREKKESFPLTVTSAQKNPTAFYLCASSLTPGSTGNTIYFGEGSWLTVV.

The chain employs TRBV30 and TRBJ2-7; 7 nucleotides line up with TRBD1. The CDR3 extends over 14 amino acids. The germline gives CDR1 GTSNPN, CDR2 SVGIG (reference sequence). V lost 4 bases and J lost 0; bases outside the gene matches: 6. The CDR3 protein is CAWTVDRRSYEQYF. The CDR3 DNA follows: TGTGCCTGGACCGTGGACAGGCGCTCCTACGAGCAGTACTTC.

DNA for the CDR3: TGTGCCAGCAGCTTAGATGAGGGTTTGCGCACTGAAGCTTTCTTT. It yields the protein CASSLDEGLRTEAFF. This chain uses TRBV11-3 with TRBJ1-1, with D uncertain. The CDR3 loop spans 15 amino acids. The germline V and J ends were trimmed by 0 bases and 4 bases, with 12 bases remaining between them. Germline V gene sequence: CDR1 SGHNT, CDR2 YENEEA.

V gene TRBV7-9 combines with J gene TRBJ1-1; no definite D call. This CDR3 comprises 16 residues. The ends were cut back, 5 bases at V and 0 bases at J, with 16 bases in the middle. Germline V gene lookup returns CDR1 SEHNR and CDR2 FQNEAQ (reference sequence). The CDR3 loop reads CASSRTLLPLNTEAFF. The CDR3, as DNA: TGTGCCAGCAGCCGGACTCTACTGCCGCTGAACACTGAAGCTTTCTTT. The variable domain in full, completed from reference TRBV7-9 and TRBJ1-1, reads DTGVSQNPRHKITKRGQNVTFRCDPISEHNRLYWYRQTLGQGPEFLTYFQNEAQLEKSRLLSDRFSAERPKGSFSTLEIQRTEQGDSAMYLCASSRTLLPLNTEAFFGQGTRLTVV.

The chain uses TRBV6-1 and TRBJ2-1; D is ambiguous. Per germline, CDR1 MNHNS and CDR2 SASEGT. The CDR3 is 15 amino acids. V was cut by 7 bases and J by 4 bases, with 17 bases left in between. CDR3 loop: CASTSNPFLYNEQFF. The CDR3 nucleotides are TGTGCCAGCACGTCTAATCCCTTTCTTTACAATGAGCAGTTCTTC.

The V call is TRBV6-5, the J call TRBJ2-7; 7 bases are shared with TRBD1. The CDR3 is 15 residues long. Germline V lookup: CDR1 MNHEY, CDR2 SVGAGI. V dropped 4 bases and J dropped 1; count of bases not matched to a gene: 7. CDR3 amino acids: CASSFRQGTSYEQYF. The DNA for the CDR3 is TGTGCCAGCAGTTTCCGACAGGGAACGTCCTACGAGCAGTACTTC.

CDR3: CASSTGSGVTETQYF. The CDR3 DNA reads as TGTGCCAGCAGTACAGGGTCCGGCGTTACGGAGACCCAGTACTTC. This chain uses TRBV6-1 with TRBJ2-5, with D perhaps matching TRBD1 (6 bases). The V gene lost 5 bases and the J gene lost 5 bases, with 18 bases spanning the gap. Per germline, CDR1 MNHNS and CDR2 SASEGT. The CDR3 contains 15 residues.

This rearrangement joins TRBV18 to TRBJ2-7; TRBD1 aligns across 7 bases. The CDR3 has 14 residues. V lost 6 bases to trimming and J lost 0 bases; unmatched junction nucleotides: 5. CDR1 and CDR2 from the germline V gene are KGHSH and LQKENI. The CDR3 region is CASSGQLNSYEQYF. The CDR3 DNA follows: TGTGCCAGCTCGGGACAGCTGAACTCCTACGAGCAGTACTTC.

The genes are TRBV7-6 and TRBJ2-2, with 7 nucleotides matching TRBD1. The CDR3 has 21 amino acids. From germline, CDR1 is SGHVS and CDR2 FNYEAQ. V was pared by 6 bases and J by 0 bases, with 22 bases of the junction left unmatched. This CDR3 reads CASSLQGPWGGGRSNTGELFF. CDR3 nucleotide sequence: TGTGCCAGCAGTTTACAGGGGCCGTGGGGTGGCGGAAGGTCGAACACCGGGGAGCTGTTTTTT.

The chain couples TRBV5-1 to TRBJ1-1; no firm D call. The CDR3 extends over 13 amino acids. Germline CDR1 and CDR2: SGHRS and YFSETQ. With 4 bases removed from V and 2 bases from J, the gap between germline ends came to 9 bases. CDR3 residues: CASSQESNTEAFF. Written as DNA, the CDR3 is TGCGCCAGCAGCCAAGAGAGTAACACTGAAGCTTTCTTT. The whole variable domain, filled in from reference TRBV5-1 and TRBJ1-1, reads KAGVTQTPRYLIKTRGQQVTLSCSPISGHRSVSWYQQTPGQGLQFLFEYFSETQRNKGNFPGRFSGRQFSNSRSEMNVSTLELGDSALYLCASSQESNTEAFFGQGTRLTVV.

This sequence joins TRBV6-1 and TRBJ1-2; D is uncertain. This CDR3 is 13 amino acids long. Trimming left V 1 base short and J 4 bases short, with 7 bases between. CDR1 is MNHNS, CDR2 SASEGT, per germline. CDR3 in DNA: TGTGCCAGCAGTGAAGGCGGCCCCTATGGCTACACCTTC. This sequence encodes CASSEGGPYGYTF.